These T cell receptor beta chains were read from a single sample in a study of CD8 T cells in Susac syndrome. TCRdb ran MiXCR on the immunoSEQ multiplex PCR reads and lists one entry per CDR3 protein. The sample has under 25,000 distinct CDR3 sequences, just under 95% seen once. The sample was CD8+ T cells from PBMCs. These receptors were collected from a human donor in good health. CDR3s include the opening cysteine and the closing phenylalanine or tryptophan. D genes are given only for firm matches. Clone size is not always given. Where it is, it says once, few, many or a class for expanded clones.

v_call	j_call	d_call	clone_size	cdr3_aa	cdr3_nt
TRBV7-2	TRBJ2-7	NA	NA	CASSVSPSYEQYF	TGTGCCAGCAGCGTTTCCCCCTCCTACGAGCAGTACTTC
TRBV20-1	TRBJ2-5	NA	NA	CSAHMTGDVRETQYF	TGCAGTGCTCACATGACAGGTGACGTTCGTGAGACCCAGTACTTC
TRBV12-3/TRBV12-4	TRBJ1-2	NA	NA	CASSPHTPMGRGYTF	TGTGCCAGCAGTCCACACACCCCGATGGGACGGGGCTACACCTTC
TRBV12-3/TRBV12-4	TRBJ2-5	TRBD2	NA	CASTLGGGQETQYF	TGTGCCAGCACCCTTGGGGGGGGCCAAGAGACCCAGTACTTC
TRBV10-3	TRBJ2-5	NA	NA	CAISESTGKETQYF	TGTGCCATCAGTGAGTCGACCGGAAAAGAGACCCAGTACTTC
TRBV20-1	TRBJ2-1	NA	once	CSARDRLSNEQFF	TGCAGTGCTAGAGATCGGCTTTCCAATGAGCAGTTCTTC
TRBV14	TRBJ1-1	NA	once	CASSQGGTPAFF	TGTGCCAGCAGCCAAGGGGGGACACCAGCTTTCTTT
TRBV6-5	TRBJ2-7	TRBD1	once	CASSRTGVPYEQYF	TGTGCCAGCAGTAGGACAGGGGTCCCCTACGAGCAGTACTTC
TRBV5-5	TRBJ1-5	NA	once	CASSFWDVNQPQHF	TGTGCCAGCAGCTTCTGGGACGTTAATCAGCCCCAGCATTTT
TRBV20-1	TRBJ2-1	NA	NA	CSAGRLSRNEQFF	TGCAGTGCTGGTAGACTTTCCCGCAATGAGCAGTTCTTC
TRBV5-1	TRBJ1-6	NA	NA	CASSFEGNSPLHF	TGCGCCAGCAGCTTTGAGGGTAACTCACCCCTCCACTTT
TRBV2	TRBJ2-7	TRBD1	NA	CASSVSGTGLTYEQYF	TGTGCCAGCAGTGTCTCCGGGACAGGGTTAACCTACGAGCAGTACTTC
TRBV24-1	TRBJ2-5	NA	NA	CATSDSQETQYF	TGTGCCACCAGTGATTCCCAAGAGACCCAGTACTTC
TRBV7-7	TRBJ2-2	NA	NA	CASSAPGGQNTGELFF	TGTGCTAGCAGCGCCCCCGGGGGACAGAACACCGGGGAGCTGTTTTTT
TRBV19	TRBJ2-3	TRBD2	NA	CASSIGLATDTQYF	TGTGCCAGTAGTATAGGACTAGCAACAGATACGCAGTATTTT
TRBV7-9	TRBJ1-4	NA	NA	CASSLVGPNEKLFF	TGTGCCAGCAGCTTAGTGGGGCCAAATGAAAAACTGTTTTTT
TRBV6-2/TRBV6-3	TRBJ2-7	NA	NA	CASTSPGAASSYEQYF	TGTGCCAGCACATCGCCGGGGGCGGCGAGCTCCTACGAGCAGTACTTC
TRBV27	TRBJ2-7	NA	few	CASSFLGTGEQYF	TGTGCCAGCAGTTTCCTAGGGACCGGGGAGCAGTACTTC
TRBV12-5	TRBJ2-2	NA	NA	CASGSTAPGELFF	TGTGCTAGTGGTTCGACCGCGCCCGGGGAGCTGTTTTTT
TRBV19	TRBJ1-4	TRBD1	NA	CASSTDRVEKLFF	TGTGCCAGTAGTACGGACAGGGTTGAAAAACTGTTTTTT
TRBV11-2	TRBJ2-4	NA	NA	CASSLEAGLAKNIQYF	TGTGCCAGCAGCTTAGAGGCGGGACTAGCCAAAAACATTCAGTACTTC
TRBV9	TRBJ1-6	TRBD1	NA	CASSAPGQGSNSPLHF	TGTGCCAGCAGCGCCCCGGGACAGGGAAGCAATTCACCCCTCCACTTT
TRBV4-1	TRBJ1-3	NA	NA	CASSQGQISGNTIYF	TGCGCCAGCAGCCAAGGACAGATCTCTGGAAACACCATATATTTT
TRBV19	TRBJ1-1	NA	NA	CASSMLGTRTEAFF	TGTGCCAGTAGTATGTTAGGAACGAGGACTGAAGCTTTCTTT
TRBV5-6	TRBJ1-2	TRBD1	NA	CASGTGDYGYTF	TGTGCCAGCGGGACAGGGGACTATGGCTACACCTTC
TRBV12-3/TRBV12-4	TRBJ2-5	TRBD2	NA	CASSVSGSGEETQYF	TGTGCCAGCAGTGTGAGCGGGAGCGGGGAAGAGACCCAGTACTTC
TRBV29-1	TRBJ2-6	NA	NA	CSVEDGYSGANVLTF	TGCAGCGTTGAAGATGGGTACTCTGGGGCCAACGTCCTGACTTTC
TRBV20-1	TRBJ2-6	NA	once	CSARDRLGAASGANVLTF	TGCAGTGCTAGGGACCGACTCGGGGCTGCCTCTGGGGCCAACGTCCTGACTTTC
TRBV6-2/TRBV6-3	TRBJ2-7	TRBD1	NA	CASSLRPGQTSYEQYF	TGTGCCAGCAGCCTCCGACCGGGACAGACCTCCTACGAGCAGTACTTC
TRBV15	TRBJ2-7	TRBD1	NA	CATSRDRIGSLGTGIEEQYF	TGTGCCACCAGCAGAGATCGTATTGGCTCCTTGGGGACAGGCATAGAAGAGCAGTACTTC
TRBV6-2/TRBV6-3	TRBJ2-1	NA	NA	CASSFSGGEQFF	TGTGCCAGCAGCTTCTCTGGGGGTGAGCAGTTCTTC
TRBV29-1	TRBJ2-1	NA	NA	CSAERYNEQFF	TGCAGCGCCGAGAGGTACAATGAGCAGTTCTTC
TRBV9	TRBJ2-2	NA	NA	CASGDGDLNTGELFF	TGTGCCAGCGGAGACGGAGACTTGAACACCGGGGAGCTGTTTTTT
TRBV7-9	TRBJ2-7	TRBD1	once	CASSSGQTYEQYF	TGTGCCAGCAGCTCGGGACAGACCTACGAGCAGTACTTC
TRBV6-2/TRBV6-3	TRBJ2-1	TRBD2	NA	CASSYSERGGYNEQFF	TGTGCCAGCAGTTACTCGGAGCGGGGGGGCTACAATGAGCAGTTCTTC
TRBV19	TRBJ2-2	TRBD2	NA	CASGGDGELFF	TGTGCCAGTGGGGGGGACGGGGAGCTGTTTTTT